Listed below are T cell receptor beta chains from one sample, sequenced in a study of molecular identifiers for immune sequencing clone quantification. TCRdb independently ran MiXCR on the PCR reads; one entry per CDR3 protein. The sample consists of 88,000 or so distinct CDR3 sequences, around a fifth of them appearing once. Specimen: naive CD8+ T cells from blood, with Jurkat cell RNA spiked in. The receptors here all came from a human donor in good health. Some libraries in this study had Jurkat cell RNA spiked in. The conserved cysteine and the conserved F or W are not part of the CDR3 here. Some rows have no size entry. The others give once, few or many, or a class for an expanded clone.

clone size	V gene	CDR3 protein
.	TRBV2	ASSDPGDLTNSPLH
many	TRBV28	ASSFVGSYEQY
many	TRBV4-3	ASSQDPAGGLIYNEQF
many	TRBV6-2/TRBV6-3	ASMEGFATEAF
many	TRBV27	ASSLQGGSEQY
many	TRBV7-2	ASSSPTSGEQY
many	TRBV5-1	ASSLAWWESSAEQY
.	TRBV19	ASGTGNTEVF
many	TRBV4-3	ASSQDRAGGEQY
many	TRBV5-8	AGSSGRADEQY
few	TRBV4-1	ASSQTDSFEAF
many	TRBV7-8	ASSFDRAAYEQY
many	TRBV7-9	ASSPPVWGDEKLF
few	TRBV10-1	ASSAHRLAGASYNEQF
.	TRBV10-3	AISAVDTDLL
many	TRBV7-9	ASRTGAAGELF
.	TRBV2	ASSSTPGQGAYEQY
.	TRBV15	ATSEDRFNQPQH
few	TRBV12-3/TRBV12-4	ASSSRETQY
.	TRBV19	ASSIISVNPSYNEQF
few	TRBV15	ATSGAGDYTEAF
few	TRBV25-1	ASSTRDYYNEQF
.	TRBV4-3	ASSQGRGAYEQY
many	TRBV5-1	ASSSRRENTEAF
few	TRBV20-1	SAPPQPYNEQF
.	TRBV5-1	ASSLGDSINEQY
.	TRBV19	ASSIPRLNTVAF
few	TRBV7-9	ASRPPGVSSTEQY
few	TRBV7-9	ASSSSAGSGNQPQH
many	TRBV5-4	ASSLAGAHLDTQY
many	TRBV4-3	ASSQDGERTGELF
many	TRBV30	AWSVGAGIWPQH
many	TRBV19	ARPEGFEQY
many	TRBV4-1	ASSEADTQY
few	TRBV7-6	ASSLKVWGTEAF
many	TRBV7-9	ASSANLNQETQY
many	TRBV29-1	SVGTGEAF
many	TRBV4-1	ASSQESQGHQPQH
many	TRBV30	AWSNPQGIYERPTNEKLF
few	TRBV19	ASSTSGYSNQPQH